This paragraph covers one T cell receptor beta chain sequence. When the RNA was reverse transcribed, random hexamers were used with an input of roughly 0.45 to 1 ug. TCRdb reprocessed the immunoSEQ multiplex PCR reads via MiXCR and lists one record per CDR3 protein. The profile shows 250,000 to 350,000 distinct CDR3 sequences, about 90% of them singletons. This entry is derived from a study of CD8 T cells in Susac syndrome. This CDR3 has 11 amino acids. V lost 3 bases, J lost 9 bases, and 8 bases lay in between. This TCR derives from a human donor with multiple sclerosis. Specimen: CD4+ T cells from PBMCs. J is TRBJ1-2 and V is TRBV12-3 or TRBV12-4; D ambiguous. This chain's CDR3 is CASSFSGSYTF. CDR3 coding DNA: TGTGCCAGCAGTTTTTCGGGCAGCTACACCTTC.